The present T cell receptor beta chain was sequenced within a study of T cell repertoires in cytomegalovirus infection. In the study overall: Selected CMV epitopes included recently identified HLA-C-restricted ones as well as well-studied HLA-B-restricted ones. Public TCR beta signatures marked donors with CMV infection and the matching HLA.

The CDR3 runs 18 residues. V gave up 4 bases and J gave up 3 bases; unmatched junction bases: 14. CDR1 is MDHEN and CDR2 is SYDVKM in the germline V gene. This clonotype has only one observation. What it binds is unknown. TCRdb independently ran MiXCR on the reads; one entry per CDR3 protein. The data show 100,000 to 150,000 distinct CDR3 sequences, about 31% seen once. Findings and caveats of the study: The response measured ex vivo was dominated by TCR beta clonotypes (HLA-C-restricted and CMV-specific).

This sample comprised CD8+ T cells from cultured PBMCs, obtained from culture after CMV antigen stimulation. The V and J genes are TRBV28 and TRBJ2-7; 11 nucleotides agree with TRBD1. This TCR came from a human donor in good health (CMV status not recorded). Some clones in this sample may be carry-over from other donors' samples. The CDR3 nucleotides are TGTGCCAGCAGTTCAGGGGTTCTCCGGGACAGGGGGATCTACGAGCAGTACTTC. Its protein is CASSSGVLRDRGIYEQYF.